This T cell receptor beta chain comes out of a study of control samples from healthy donors and cancer patients. CDR3 length: 17 amino acids. Germline CDR1 is MNHNS and CDR2 is SASEGT. The V end lost 2 bases, the J end lost 1 base, and 15 bases lay between the germline ends. Using immunoSEQ multiplex PCR, the repertoire was profiled, and TCRdb retains in-frame clones only, with some absent. The profile shows roughly 170,000 clones, 85% to 95% of them singletons. This receptor was obtained from a man aged 18-30 years in good health. The chain uses TRBV6-1 and TRBJ2-1; D remains unclear. Input material: blood. In nucleotides, the CDR3 is TGTGCCAGCAGTGAAAGATCGGCCGGGTATTCCTACAATGAGCAGTTCTTC. Its protein is CASSERSAGYSYNEQFF.